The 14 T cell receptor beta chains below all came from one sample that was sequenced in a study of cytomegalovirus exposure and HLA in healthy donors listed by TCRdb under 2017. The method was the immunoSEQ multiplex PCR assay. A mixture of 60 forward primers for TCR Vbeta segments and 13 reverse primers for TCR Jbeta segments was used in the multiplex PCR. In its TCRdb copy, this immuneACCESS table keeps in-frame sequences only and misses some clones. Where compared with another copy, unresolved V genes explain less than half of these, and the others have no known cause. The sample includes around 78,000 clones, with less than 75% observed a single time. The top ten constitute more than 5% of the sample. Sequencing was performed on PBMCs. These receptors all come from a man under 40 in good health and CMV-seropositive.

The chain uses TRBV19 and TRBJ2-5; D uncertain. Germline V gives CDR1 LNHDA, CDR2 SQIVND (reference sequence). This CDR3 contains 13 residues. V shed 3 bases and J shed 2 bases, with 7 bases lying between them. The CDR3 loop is CASSIQEQETQYF. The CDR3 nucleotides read TGTGCCAGTAGTATCCAGGAACAAGAGACCCAGTACTTC.

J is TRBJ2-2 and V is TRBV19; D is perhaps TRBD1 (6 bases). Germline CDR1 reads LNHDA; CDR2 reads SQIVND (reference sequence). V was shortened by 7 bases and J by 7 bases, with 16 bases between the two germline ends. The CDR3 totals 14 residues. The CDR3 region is CASTADRFVGELFF. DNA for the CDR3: TGTGCCAGTACCGCTGACAGGTTCGTCGGGGAGCTGTTTTTT.

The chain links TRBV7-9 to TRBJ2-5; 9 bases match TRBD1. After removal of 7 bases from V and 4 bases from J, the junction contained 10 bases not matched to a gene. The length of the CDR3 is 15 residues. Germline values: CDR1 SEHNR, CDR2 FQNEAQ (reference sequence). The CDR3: CASTVLWDRVETQYF. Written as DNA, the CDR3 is TGTGCCAGCACCGTACTCTGGGACAGGGTAGAGACCCAGTACTTC.

CDR3 coding DNA: TGTGCCAGCAGCGGTAGGGACAGGGGATTTGATCAGCCCCAGCATTTT. As protein: CASSGRDRGFDQPQHF. This chain joins TRBV7-9 and TRBJ1-5, with TRBD1 identical over 10 bases. Germline-derived CDR1 and CDR2 are SEHNR and FQNEAQ (reference sequence). Trimming took 5 bases from V and 5 from J; bases not matched to a gene: 9. This CDR3 has 16 amino acids.

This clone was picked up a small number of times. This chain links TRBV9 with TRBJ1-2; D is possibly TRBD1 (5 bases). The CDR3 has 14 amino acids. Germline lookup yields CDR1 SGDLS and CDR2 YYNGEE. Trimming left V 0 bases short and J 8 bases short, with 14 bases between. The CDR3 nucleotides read TGTGCCAGCAGCGTAGGATCCCAGGGATTGGGCTACACCTTC. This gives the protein CASSVGSQGLGYTF.

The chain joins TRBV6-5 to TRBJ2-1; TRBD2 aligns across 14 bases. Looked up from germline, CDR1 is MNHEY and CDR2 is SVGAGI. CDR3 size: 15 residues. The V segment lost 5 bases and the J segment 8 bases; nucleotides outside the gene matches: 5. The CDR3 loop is CASSSGLAGGHEQFF. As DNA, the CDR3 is TGTGCCAGCAGTAGCGGACTAGCGGGGGGACATGAGCAGTTCTTC.

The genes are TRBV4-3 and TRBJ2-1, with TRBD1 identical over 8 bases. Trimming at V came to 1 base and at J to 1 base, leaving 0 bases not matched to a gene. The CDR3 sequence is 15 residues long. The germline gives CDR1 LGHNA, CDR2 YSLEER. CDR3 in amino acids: CASSQGTGSYNEQFF. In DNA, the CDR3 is TGCGCCAGCAGCCAAGGGACAGGGTCCTACAATGAGCAGTTCTTC.

The CDR3 sequence: CASTASGEGEQFF. The CDR3 nucleotides are TGCGCCAGCACGGCTAGCGGGGAAGGTGAGCAGTTCTTC. V gene TRBV5-1 combines with J gene TRBJ2-1, with 9 bases matching TRBD2. The CDR3 runs 13 residues. J gave up 9 bases and V 6 bases, and 7 bases lay outside the gene matches. Germline CDR1 reads SGHRS; CDR2 reads YFSETQ.

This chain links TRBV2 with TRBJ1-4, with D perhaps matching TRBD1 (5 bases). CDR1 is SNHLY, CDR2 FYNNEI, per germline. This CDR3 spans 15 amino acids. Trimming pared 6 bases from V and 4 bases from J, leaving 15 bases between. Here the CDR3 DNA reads TGTGCCAGCAGGTCGCGAGGCGGACATAATGAAAAACTGTTTTTT. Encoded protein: CASRSRGGHNEKLFF.

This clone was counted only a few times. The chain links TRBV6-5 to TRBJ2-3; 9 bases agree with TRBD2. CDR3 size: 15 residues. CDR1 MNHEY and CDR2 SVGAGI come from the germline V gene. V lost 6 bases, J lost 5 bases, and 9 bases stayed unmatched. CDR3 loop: CASRRAGGHQDTQYF. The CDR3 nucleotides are TGTGCCAGCAGGAGAGCGGGGGGCCATCAAGATACGCAGTATTTT.

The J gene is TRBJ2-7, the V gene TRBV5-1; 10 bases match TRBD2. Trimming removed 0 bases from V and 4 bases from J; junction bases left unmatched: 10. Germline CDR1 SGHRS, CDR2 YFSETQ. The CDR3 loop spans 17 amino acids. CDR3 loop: CASSLALAGRVSYEQYF. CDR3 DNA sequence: TGCGCCAGCAGCTTGGCACTAGCGGGGAGGGTTAGTTACGAGCAGTACTTC. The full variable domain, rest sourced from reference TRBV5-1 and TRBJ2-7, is KAGVTQTPRYLIKTRGQQVTLSCSPISGHRSVSWYQQTPGQGLQFLFEYFSETQRNKGNFPGRFSGRQFSNSRSEMNVSTLELGDSALYLCASSLALAGRVSYEQYFGPGTRLTVT.

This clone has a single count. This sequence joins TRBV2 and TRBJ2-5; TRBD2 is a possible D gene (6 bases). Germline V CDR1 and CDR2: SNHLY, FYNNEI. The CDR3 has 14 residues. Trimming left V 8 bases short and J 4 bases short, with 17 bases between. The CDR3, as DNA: TGTGCCAGCGAGGGAGCAGGGAGGTCAGAGACCCAGTACTTC. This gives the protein CASEGAGRSETQYF.

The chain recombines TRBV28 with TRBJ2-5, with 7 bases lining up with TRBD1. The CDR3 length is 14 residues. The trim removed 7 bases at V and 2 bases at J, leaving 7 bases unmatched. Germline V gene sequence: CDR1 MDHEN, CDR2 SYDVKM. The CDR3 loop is CASKRTTGQETQYF. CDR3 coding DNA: TGTGCCAGCAAACGTACGACAGGGCAAGAGACCCAGTACTTC.

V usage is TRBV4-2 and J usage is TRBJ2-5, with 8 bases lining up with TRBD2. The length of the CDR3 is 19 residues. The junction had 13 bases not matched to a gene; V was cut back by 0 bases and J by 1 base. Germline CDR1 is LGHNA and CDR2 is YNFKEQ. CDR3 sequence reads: CASSQDNGRAGGLQETQYF. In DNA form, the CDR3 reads TGTGCCAGCAGCCAAGACAACGGCCGGGCGGGGGGCCTCCAAGAGACCCAGTACTTC.